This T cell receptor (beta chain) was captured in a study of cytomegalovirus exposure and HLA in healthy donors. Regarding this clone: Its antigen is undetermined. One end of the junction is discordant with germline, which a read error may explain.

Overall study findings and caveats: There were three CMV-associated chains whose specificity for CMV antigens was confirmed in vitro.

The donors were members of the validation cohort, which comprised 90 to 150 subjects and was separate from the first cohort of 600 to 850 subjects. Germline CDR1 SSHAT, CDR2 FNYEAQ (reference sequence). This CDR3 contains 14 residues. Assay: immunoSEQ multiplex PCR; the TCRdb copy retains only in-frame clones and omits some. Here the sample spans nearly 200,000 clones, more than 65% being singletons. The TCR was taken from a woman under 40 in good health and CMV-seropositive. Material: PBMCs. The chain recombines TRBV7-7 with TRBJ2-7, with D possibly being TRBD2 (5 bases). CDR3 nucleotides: TGTGCTAGCAGCTTAGCTGTGGGAGACGGCGAGCAGTACTTC. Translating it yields CASSLAVGDGEQYF.